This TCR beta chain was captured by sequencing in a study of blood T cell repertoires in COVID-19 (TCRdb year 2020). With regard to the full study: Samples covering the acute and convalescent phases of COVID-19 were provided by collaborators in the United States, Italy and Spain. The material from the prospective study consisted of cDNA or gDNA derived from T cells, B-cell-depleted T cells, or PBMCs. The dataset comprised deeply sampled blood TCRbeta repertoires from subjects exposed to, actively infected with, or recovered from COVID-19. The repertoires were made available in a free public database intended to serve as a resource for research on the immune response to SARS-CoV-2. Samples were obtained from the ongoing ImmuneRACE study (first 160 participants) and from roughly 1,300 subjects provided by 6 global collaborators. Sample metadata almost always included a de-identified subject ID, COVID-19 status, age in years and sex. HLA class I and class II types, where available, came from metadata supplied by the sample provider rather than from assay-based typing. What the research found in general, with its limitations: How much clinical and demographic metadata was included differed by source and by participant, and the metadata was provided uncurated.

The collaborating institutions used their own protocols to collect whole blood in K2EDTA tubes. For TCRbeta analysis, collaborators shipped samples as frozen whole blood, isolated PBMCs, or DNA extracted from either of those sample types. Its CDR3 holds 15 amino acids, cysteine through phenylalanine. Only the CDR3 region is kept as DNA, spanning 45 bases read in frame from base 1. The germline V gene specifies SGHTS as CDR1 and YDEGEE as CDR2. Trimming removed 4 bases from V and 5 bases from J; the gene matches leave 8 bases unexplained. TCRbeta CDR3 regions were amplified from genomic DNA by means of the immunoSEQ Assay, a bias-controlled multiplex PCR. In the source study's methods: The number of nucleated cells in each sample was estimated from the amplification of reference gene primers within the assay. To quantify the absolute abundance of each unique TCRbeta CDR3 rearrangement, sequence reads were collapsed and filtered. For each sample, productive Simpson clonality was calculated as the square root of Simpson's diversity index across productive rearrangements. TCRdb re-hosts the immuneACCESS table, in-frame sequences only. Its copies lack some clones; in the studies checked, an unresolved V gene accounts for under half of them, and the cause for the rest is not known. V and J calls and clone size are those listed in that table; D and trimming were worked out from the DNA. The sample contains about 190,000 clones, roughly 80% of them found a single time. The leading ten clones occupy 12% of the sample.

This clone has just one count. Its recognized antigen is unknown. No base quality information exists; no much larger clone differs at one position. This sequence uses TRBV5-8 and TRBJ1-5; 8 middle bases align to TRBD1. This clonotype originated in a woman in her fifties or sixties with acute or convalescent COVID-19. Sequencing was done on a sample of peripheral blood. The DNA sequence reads TGTGCCAGCAGCCTAGGACAGGGAGGCTATCAGCCCCAGCATTTT. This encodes CASSLGQGGYQPQHF. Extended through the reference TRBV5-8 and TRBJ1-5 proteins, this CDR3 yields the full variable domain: EAGVTQSPTHLIKTRGQQATLRCSPISGHTSVYWYQQALGLGLQFLLWYDEGEERNRGNFPPRFSGRQFPNYSSELNVNALELEDSALYLCASSLGQGGYQPQHFGDGTRLSIL.